At least ten counts were recorded for the clone carrying this TCR beta chain. Antigen unknown. The data were taken from a study of early T cells in non-severe SARS-CoV-2 infection. Study information: Unsorted whole blood bulk RNA was sequenced, with unpaired chains. Study-wide results and caveats: Clonotype matching in VDJdb favored anti-spike CD8 responses and did not capture private and CD4 specificities.

TCRdb recomputed calls from the 5' RACE reads with MiXCR, one row per CDR3 protein. In the table there are about 35,000 distinct CDR3 sequences, 4% to 5% of which are singletons. The CDR3 covers 14 residues. V gave up 0 bases and J gave up 10 bases, with 13 bases separating them. Germline CDR1 SGHTA, CDR2 FQGTGA. Material: whole blood. This TCR was recovered from an adult who was a healthcare worker with PCR-confirmed SARS-CoV-2 infection or an uninfected control (not recorded which). This chain connects TRBV7-3 to TRBJ2-1; D is unclear. The CDR3 DNA follows: TGTGCCAGCAGCTTAACGGCGGATCTGGGGGAGCAGTTCTTC. Translation gives CASSLTADLGEQFF.